These T cell receptor beta chains were read from a single sample in a study of blood T cell repertoires in COVID-19. Assay used: immunoSEQ multiplex PCR; TCRdb lists only in-frame clones, some missing. The data show over 200,000 clones, nearly 90% seen once. Sequencing used peripheral blood. The source of these receptors is a human donor in a cohort sampled during active COVID-19. Each CDR3 is given with its conserved first and last residue. The D gene is left open where the match is weak. Some rows have no size entry. The others give once, few or many, or a class for an expanded clone.

size | J | D | V | CDR3 | DNA
- | TRBJ1-5 | - | TRBV11-2 | CASSYGGTEPQHF | TGTGCCAGCAGCTACGGAGGCACGGAGCCCCAGCATTTT
once | TRBJ2-7 | - | TRBV5-1 | CASSTDRPYEQYF | TGCGCCAGCAGCACAGACAGACCATACGAGCAGTACTTC
- | TRBJ2-7 | TRBD1 | TRBV28 | CASSLPGQGETYEQYF | TGTGCCAGCAGTTTACCGGGACAGGGGGAGACCTACGAGCAGTACTTC
- | TRBJ2-6 | - | TRBV7-9 | CASSLLGANVLTF | TGTGCCAGCAGCCTCCTCGGGGCCAACGTCCTGACTTTC
- | TRBJ2-7 | TRBD2 | TRBV27 | CASPLGTSGYEQYF | TGTGCCAGCCCTTTAGGGACTAGCGGCTACGAGCAGTACTTC
- | TRBJ2-3 | TRBD2 | TRBV7-2 | CASSFTAGLYLDTQYF | TGTGCCAGCAGCTTCACAGCGGGACTCTACCTAGATACGCAGTATTTT
- | TRBJ2-1 | TRBD2 | TRBV6-5 | CASRLGLAGEQFF | TGTGCCAGCAGACTCGGACTAGCTGGTGAGCAGTTCTTC
few | TRBJ1-2 | - | TRBV4-1 | CASSSRDSGYTF | TGCGCCAGCAGCAGTAGAGACTCTGGCTACACCTTC
- | TRBJ2-7 | - | TRBV5-4 | CASSLASGRSGEQYF | TGTGCCAGCAGCTTGGCCTCAGGCAGATCGGGAGAGCAGTACTTC
- | TRBJ2-7 | TRBD2 | TRBV25-1 | CASSDAGGTYEQYF | TGTGCCAGCAGTGACGCGGGAGGGACCTACGAGCAGTACTTC
- | TRBJ1-2 | - | TRBV30 | CAWSGLGHPHRTF | TGTGCCTGGAGTGGGTTGGGACACCCACACAGAACCTTC
- | TRBJ1-4 | - | TRBV5-6 | CASSLAGVDEKLFF | TGTGCCAGCAGCTTGGCAGGGGTGGATGAAAAACTGTTTTTT
- | TRBJ1-5 | TRBD1 | TRBV9 | CASSKGQGNQPQHF | TGTGCCAGCAGCAAGGGACAGGGAAACCAGCCCCAGCATTTT
once | TRBJ2-1 | TRBD1 | TRBV30 | CAWRNTGGQFF | TGTGCCTGGAGGAATACAGGGGGGCAGTTCTTC
- | TRBJ2-7 | TRBD2 | TRBV7-2 | CASSLGGGAHEQYF | TGTGCCAGCAGCTTAGGCGGGGGGGCCCACGAGCAGTACTTC
- | TRBJ1-5 | - | TRBV15 | CATSRVSQNQPQHF | TGTGCCACCAGCAGGGTATCACAAAATCAGCCCCAGCATTTT
- | TRBJ2-2 | TRBD1 | TRBV6-5 | CASSYSATGGPGELFF | TGTGCCAGCAGTTACTCGGCGACAGGGGGACCCGGGGAGCTGTTTTTT
- | TRBJ2-7 | - | TRBV2 | CASTPDGVEQYF | TGTGCCAGCACCCCCGACGGGGTGGAGCAGTACTTC
- | TRBJ1-5 | - | TRBV7-2 | CASSFKGANQPQHF | TGTGCCAGCAGCTTTAAAGGGGCCAATCAGCCCCAGCATTTT
- | TRBJ2-7 | TRBD2 | TRBV19 | CASSIGGGPYEQYF | TGTGCCAGTAGTATCGGGGGGGGTCCCTACGAGCAGTACTTC
- | TRBJ1-4 | - | TRBV6-6 | CASSFWTGNEKLFF | TGTGCCAGCAGTTTCTGGACGGGGAATGAAAAACTGTTTTTT
- | TRBJ2-3 | TRBD2 | TRBV4-3 | CASSQELAGGPRLSTDTQYF | TGCGCCAGCAGCCAAGAGCTAGCGGGGGGGCCCCGACTTAGCACAGATACGCAGTATTTT
- | TRBJ1-2 | - | TRBV7-9 | CASSLVGGTGTSNYGYTF | TGTGCCAGCAGCTTAGTGGGGGGAACCGGGACCTCTAACTATGGCTACACCTTC
once | TRBJ1-5 | TRBD1 | TRBV9 | CASSGTGGSQPQHF | TGTGCCAGCAGCGGGACAGGGGGCTCTCAGCCCCAGCATTTT
- | TRBJ2-5 | TRBD1 | TRBV10-3 | CAISALRREGGQGETQYF | TGTGCCATCAGTGCCCTCCGACGGGAGGGGGGACAGGGGGAGACCCAGTACTTC
- | TRBJ1-5 | - | TRBV10-3 | CAIKGAGNQPQHF | TGTGCCATCAAAGGGGCCGGCAATCAGCCCCAGCATTTT
- | TRBJ1-2 | TRBD1 | TRBV12-3/TRBV12-4 | CASSGTGVTGYTF | TGTGCCAGCAGTGGGACAGGAGTAACTGGCTACACCTTC
- | TRBJ1-2 | TRBD1 | TRBV30 | CAWNGQATFYGYTF | TGTGCCTGGAACGGACAGGCCACGTTCTATGGCTACACCTTC
- | TRBJ2-3 | TRBD2 | TRBV3-1/TRBV3-2 | CASSQRGLAAQYF | TGTGCCAGCAGCCAACGAGGACTAGCCGCGCAGTATTTT
- | TRBJ1-1 | - | TRBV5-6 | CASSQPGRTEAFF | TGTGCCAGCAGCCAACCAGGGCGCACTGAAGCTTTCTTT
- | TRBJ1-2 | TRBD1 | TRBV7-2 | CASSPKGFQGASYGYTF | TGTGCCAGCAGCCCAAAGGGGTTCCAGGGGGCCTCCTATGGCTACACCTTC